This T cell receptor (beta chain) stems from a study of beta chain features in type 1 diabetes. With V trimmed by 6 bases and J by 0 bases, 3 bases remained unmatched. The germline V gene encodes CDR1 MDHEN and CDR2 SYDVKM. This CDR3 has 14 residues. Reverse transcribing all isolated RNA meant expressed TCRB transcripts were sequenced. Method: immunoSEQ multiplex PCR; TCRdb's copy keeps in-frame clones and lacks some. The sample includes hundreds of thousands of clones, about 17% of them seen just once. The sequenced sample was naive CD4+ T cells from blood. The source of this sequence is a woman between 18 and 29 years old in good health. The V and J genes are TRBV28 and TRBJ2-3; TRBD2 matches 7 bases. CDR3 DNA sequence: TGTGCCAGCAGAGCGGGATCTAGCACAGATACGCAGTATTTT. This sequence encodes CASRAGSSTDTQYF.